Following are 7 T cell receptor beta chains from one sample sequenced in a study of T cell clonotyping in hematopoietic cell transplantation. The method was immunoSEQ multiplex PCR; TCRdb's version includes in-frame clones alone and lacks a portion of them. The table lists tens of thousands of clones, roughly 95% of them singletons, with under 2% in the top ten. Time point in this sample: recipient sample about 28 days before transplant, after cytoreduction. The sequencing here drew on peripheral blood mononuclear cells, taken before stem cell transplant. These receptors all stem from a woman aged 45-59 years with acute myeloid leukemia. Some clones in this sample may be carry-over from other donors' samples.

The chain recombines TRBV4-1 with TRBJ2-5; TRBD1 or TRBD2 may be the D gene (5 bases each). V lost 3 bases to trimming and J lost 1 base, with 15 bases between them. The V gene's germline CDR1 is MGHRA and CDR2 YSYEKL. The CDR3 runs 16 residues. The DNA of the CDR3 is TGCGCCAGCAGCCAGACGGCGAGGGGATCCCAAGAGACCCAGTACTTC. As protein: CASSQTARGSQETQYF.

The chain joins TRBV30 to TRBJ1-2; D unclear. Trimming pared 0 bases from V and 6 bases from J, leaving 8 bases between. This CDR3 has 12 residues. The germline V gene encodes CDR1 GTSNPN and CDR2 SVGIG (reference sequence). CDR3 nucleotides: TGTGCCTGGAGTGTCCGTATGCATGGCTACACCTTC. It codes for CAWSVRMHGYTF.

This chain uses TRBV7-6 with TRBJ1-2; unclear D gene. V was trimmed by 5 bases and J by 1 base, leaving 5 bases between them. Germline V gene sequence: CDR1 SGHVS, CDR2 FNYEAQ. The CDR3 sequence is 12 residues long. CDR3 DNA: TGTGCCAGCAGCCCCAATAACTATGGCTACACCTTC. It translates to CASSPNNYGYTF. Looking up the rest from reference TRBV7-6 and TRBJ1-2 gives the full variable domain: GAGVSQSPRYKVTKRGQDVALRCDPISGHVSLYWYRQALGQGPEFLTYFNYEAQQDKSGLPNDRFSAERPEGSISTLTIQRTEQRDSAMYRCASSPNNYGYTFGSGTRLTVV.

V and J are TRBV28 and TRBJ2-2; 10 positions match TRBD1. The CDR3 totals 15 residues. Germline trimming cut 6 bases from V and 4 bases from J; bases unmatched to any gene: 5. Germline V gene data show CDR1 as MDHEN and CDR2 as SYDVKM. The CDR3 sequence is CASSRGDRGTGELFF. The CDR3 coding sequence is TGTGCCAGCAGCCGTGGGGACAGGGGCACCGGGGAGCTGTTTTTT.

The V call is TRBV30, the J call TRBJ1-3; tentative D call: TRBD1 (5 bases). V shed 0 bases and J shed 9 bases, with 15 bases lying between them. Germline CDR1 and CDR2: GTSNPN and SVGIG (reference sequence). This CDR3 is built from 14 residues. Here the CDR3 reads CAWSVGGWGGTIYF. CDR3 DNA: TGTGCCTGGAGTGTAGGTGGTTGGGGCGGCACCATATATTTT.

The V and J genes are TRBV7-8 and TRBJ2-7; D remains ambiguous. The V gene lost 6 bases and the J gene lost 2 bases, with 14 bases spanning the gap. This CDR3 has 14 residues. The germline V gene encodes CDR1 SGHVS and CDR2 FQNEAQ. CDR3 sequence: CASSPIPGTYEQYF. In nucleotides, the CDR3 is TGTGCCAGCAGTCCTATCCCAGGTACCTACGAGCAGTACTTC.

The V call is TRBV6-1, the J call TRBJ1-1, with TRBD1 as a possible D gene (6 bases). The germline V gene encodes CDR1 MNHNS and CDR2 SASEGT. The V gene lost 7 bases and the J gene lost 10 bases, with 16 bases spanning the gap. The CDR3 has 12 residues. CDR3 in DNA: TGTGCCAGCACCGGAGGGGGGTCTACAGCTTTCTTT. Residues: CASTGGGSTAFF.